The clone carrying this TCR beta chain was counted at least ten times. These data come from a study of response to subunit inactivated influenza vaccine. TCRdb re-called the RT-PCR reads through MiXCR, storing one row per CDR3 protein. The data contain 500,000 to 600,000 distinct CDR3 sequences, about 12% of them seen just once; the ten biggest clones take up about 10%. This CDR3 is built from 15 residues. Germline assignment: CDR1 SGHRS and CDR2 YFSETQ. Germline trimming cut 4 bases from V and 2 bases from J; bases unmatched to any gene: 4. The receptor's source is a man aged 50-60 years who received an inactivated influenza vaccine. The sequencing here drew on PBMCs from blood, taken on the day of vaccination. The chain is built from TRBV5-1 and TRBJ2-1, with 9 bases lining up with TRBD2. The CDR3 sequence: CASSDLAGAYNEQFF. CDR3 bases: TGCGCCAGCAGCGATTTAGCGGGAGCCTACAATGAGCAGTTCTTC.